This TCR beta chain was recovered during a study of early T cells in non-severe SARS-CoV-2 infection (dated by TCRdb to 2020 to 2022). For the study in its entirety: Bulk RNA from unsorted whole blood was used for TCR sequencing, so alpha and beta chains could not be paired.

This clonotype has ten or more counts. The clone's antigen remains unknown. Base qualities are not provided; no much larger clone lies one nucleotide away. This was a case-control study nested in a cohort of healthcare workers in London, UK, who had nasopharyngeal swab PCR tests and blood samples taken every week. Healthcare workers were enrolled in the week of the UK lockdown, from 23 to 31 March 2020, and were followed every week for up to roughly 16 weeks. V has 2 bases trimmed and J has 7 bases trimmed; junction bases matching no gene number 13. Spanning cysteine to phenylalanine, the CDR3 consists of 17 amino acids. Left in the record is the CDR3 DNA by itself, 51 bases read in frame from the first base. The germline V gene yields MRHNA for CDR1 and SNTAGT for CDR2. To prepare the library, 5' RACE was applied. This sample was sequenced with a NextSeq 500. In the TCR library protocol, unique molecular identifiers were attached to individual cDNA molecules to correct for PCR bias and sequencing error. Both TCR alpha and beta chains were sequenced, and tight co-correlation was observed between alpha and beta sequence abundances in each sample. Regarding the original processing steps: Decombinator V4 was used to perform V gene, J gene and CDR3 annotation of TCR sequences. TCRs were defined as expanded if a significant change between any two time points was detected under a Poisson model with p below 0.0001. TCR abundances were normalised to the total number of TCRs sequenced in each sample and reported as counts per million. MAIT TCRs were defined by TRAV1-2 paired with TRAJ12, TRAJ20 or TRAJ33, and iNKT TCRs by TRAV10 paired with TRAJ18. VDJdb, accessed 1 November 2021, was searched for CMV, EBV and SARS-CoV-2 annotated TCRs, with TCRs annotated for multiple antigens excluded. TCRdb itself trimmed the public reads at Q25 with fastp, ran MiXCR and retained productive beta chains. A single entry per CDR3 protein holds the most common genes and DNA from its merged rows. TCRdb, not the authors, supplied the V and J calls. The sample table shows 40,000 to 55,000 distinct CDR3 sequences, and over 7.5% are seen once. Clones ranked in the top ten supply about 8.5% of the sample.

The paper's findings and limits, for the study overall: VDJdb matching was skewed toward anti-spike CD8 responses and likely underestimated virus-specific expansions by missing private and CD4 specificities.

The specimen was whole blood. The receptor's source is an adult who was a healthcare worker with PCR-confirmed SARS-CoV-2 infection or an uninfected control (not recorded which). The V gene is TRBV6-4 and the J gene is TRBJ1-5; the central 8 bases match TRBD1. The CDR3 has the sequence CASSDVGDRGLRQPQHF. The bases read TGTGCCAGCAGTGACGTTGGCGACAGGGGTTTAAGACAGCCCCAGCATTTT.